Given below is one T cell receptor (beta chain) in context. This clone's antigen is unknown. The sample comes from a study of T cells expressing NK-cell markers (dated by TCRdb to 2018 to 2020). For the study in its entirety: Eight donors provided sorted CD3+CD56+NKG2C+, CD3+CD56+NKG2C- and CD3+CD56-NKG2C+ T-cell subsets, whose TCR beta-chain repertoires were profiled. Seven of the eight sequenced donors were HCMV-seropositive and one was HCMV-seronegative. Randomly selected healthy volunteers, three men and five women, were used as the eight sequenced donors. Sequencing of the libraries produced 2 x 150 bp reads on Illumina HiSeq 2000/2500, MiSeq or NextSeq.

The listed sequencing device is Illumina HiSeq 2000. 5'RACE template switching, by which a universal primer site and unique molecular identifiers were added, was used to make TCR beta cDNA libraries. Priming for cDNA synthesis came from the TCR beta constant segment, and two successive PCR amplification steps followed. Concerning the study's data processing: MIGEC was used to demultiplex reads and group the reads by UMI, and MiTCR was used to assemble and quantify clonotypes. To remove erroneous sequences, TCR cDNA sequences were retained only when supported by two or more reads. The tcR package was used for downstream repertoire analysis, and clonotypes were matched between fractions using CDR3 nucleotide sequence together with V segment. VDJmatch was used to annotate antigen specificity against VDJdb, with one amino acid substitution in CDR3 permitted. One entry per CDR3 protein sequence results from the TCRdb reprocessing of the reads, with DNA left out. These V and J calls originate from TCRdb's pipeline instead of the authors' own analysis. This sample's table has entries for about 150,000 distinct CDR3 sequences. Of the sample, around 12% is held by the ten largest clones.

Inclusive of the bounding cysteine and phenylalanine, the CDR3 is 15 residues long. Only the protein sequence is given. HCMV-specific IgG was detected in serum with a commercial ELISA kit to determine HCMV serostatus. Peripheral blood mononuclear cells were isolated from blood by Ficoll density gradient centrifugation. Broad study findings and their caveats: In a handful of donors, the dominant CD3+CD56+NKG2C+ clonotypes ranked among the top 10 CD8+ clonotypes, making up about 1.0-7.5% of CD8+ T cells. It remained unclear whether the expanded NKG2C-expressing T cell clones were specific for HCMV antigens. Those dominant clonotypes were again the most abundant among CD3+CD56-NKG2C+ cells in a few donors, at about 25-60.1%.

The source of this sequence is a man younger than 30 in good health. Donor details come from another sample of the same person, matched by shared clones. Sequencing was carried out using blood T cells: a sorted CD56 or NKG2C T cell subset, CD4+ or CD8+ T cells, or bulk PBMC T cells (not recorded which). This sequence uses TRBV12-3 or TRBV12-4 and TRBJ2-1; TCRdb proposes TRBD1, but this gene call is untestable without DNA. The CDR3 amino acid sequence is: CASRGTQGPRNEQFF.